The clone carrying this T cell receptor (beta chain) appeared a few times. Reverse transcription of all isolated RNA meant that expressed TCRB transcripts were sequenced. Profiling relied on immunoSEQ multiplex PCR, and the TCRdb table lists in-frame clones only, not all of them. The sample lists a few hundred thousand clones, around a fifth occurring once. CD4+ cells of the naive, central memory, regulatory and stem cell-like memory types were sorted via CD45RO/CCR7/CD25/CD127/CD95/CD27. This sample stems from a study of beta chain features in type 1 diabetes. The CDR3 totals 16 residues. Looked up from germline, CDR1 is MNHEY and CDR2 is SMNVEV (reference sequence). V gave up 5 bases and J gave up 7 bases; unmatched junction bases: 14.

Source material: naive CD4+ T cells from blood. This sequence joins TRBV27 and TRBJ2-7; 10 bases match TRBD2. The sequence came from a woman younger than 30 in good health. CDR3 DNA sequence: TGTGCCAGCAGTCCGGCCACTAGCGGGGATGGTATAGAGCAGTACTTC. This codes for CASSPATSGDGIEQYF.